Detailed here is one T cell receptor beta chain. TCRdb's copy holds only in-frame clones and misses some; the assay was immunoSEQ multiplex PCR. The table includes roughly 140,000 clones, over 90% detected once. This sample is drawn from a study of control samples from healthy donors and cancer patients. CDR1 and CDR2 from the germline V gene are MDHEN and SYDVKM. There are 12 residues in the CDR3. V was clipped by 4 bases and J by 10 bases, with 11 bases between them. The rearrangement joins TRBV28 to TRBJ2-1, with D perhaps TRBD2 (5 bases). Input material: blood. The sequence derives from a man aged 50-59 years in good health. In DNA form, the CDR3 reads TGTGCCAGCAGTTGGCATCGGAGGGAGCAGTTCTTC. Protein product: CASSWHRREQFF.